Below are 5 T cell receptor beta chains sequenced from a single sample in a study of shared clonotypes between healthy human individuals. TCRdb keeps only in-frame clones here, not all; method: immunoSEQ multiplex PCR. The sample includes 490,000 or so clones, 70% to 80% of them seen just once. Sample: PBMCs. These receptors were collected from a woman aged 40-49 years in good health. Some clones in this sample may be carry-over from other donors' samples.

V gene TRBV7-9 combines with J gene TRBJ1-1; a possible D gene is TRBD1 (6 bases). Trimming removed 3 bases from V and 1 base from J, with 9 bases in between. CDR1 SEHNR and CDR2 FQNEAQ come from the germline V gene (reference sequence). The CDR3 runs 14 residues. The CDR3 DNA sequence: TGTGCCAGCAGCTTGGGACACGCGAACACTGAAGCTTTCTTT. The encoded protein is CASSLGHANTEAFF.

This chain joins TRBV5-1 and TRBJ2-5; 14 bases map to TRBD2. CDR3 size: 17 residues. Germline V CDR1 and CDR2: SGHRS, YFSETQ. V shed 4 bases, J shed 5 bases, and the junction held 10 bases outside the gene matches. The DNA of the CDR3 is TGCGCCAGCAGCCCGGGGACTAGCGGGAGTGTCTGGGAGACCCAGTACTTC. Residues: CASSPGTSGSVWETQYF.

A remark on this clone: This sample also contains other DNA sequences that code for the same CDR3. V is TRBV6-5 and J is TRBJ2-7, with 8 bases identical to TRBD2. The CDR3 has 13 amino acids. The J segment lost 2 bases and the V segment lost 5 bases, leaving 2 bases of the junction unmatched. In germline, CDR1 is MNHEY, CDR2 SVGAGI. CDR3 residues: CASSLTSAYEQYF. The CDR3 DNA reads as TGTGCCAGCAGTCTGACTAGCGCCTACGAGCAGTACTTC.

The genes are TRBV28 and TRBJ1-5; D call uncertain. This CDR3 comprises 15 residues. Trimming cost V 3 bases and J 0 bases, with 9 bases left between them. Looked up from germline, CDR1 is MDHEN and CDR2 is SYDVKM. CDR3: CASSFGIFSNQPQHF. Written as DNA, the CDR3 is TGTGCCAGCAGTTTTGGGATTTTTAGCAATCAGCCCCAGCATTTT.

CDR3 DNA sequence: TGTGCCAGCAGTTTCGGACGGAGCAATCAGCCCCAGCATTTT. Residues: CASSFGRSNQPQHF. The chain carries TRBV6-1 and TRBJ1-5; unclear D gene. The CDR3 is made up of 14 amino acids. CDR1 is MNHNS, CDR2 SASEGT, per germline. Trimming took off 5 bases at V and 1 base at J, with 9 bases between the two ends.